These 30 T cell receptor beta chains were all obtained from the same sample, sequenced in a study of T cell clonality in common variable immunodeficiency. Study conclusions and caveats: Reportedly, TCR beta sequences from common variable immunodeficiency showed fewer deletions and N-nucleotide insertions.

TCRdb's table, derived via immunoSEQ multiplex PCR, lists solely in-frame clones and lacks some. The profile covers 15,000 to 25,000 clones, none occurring a single time. These TCRs are of unknown antigen specificity. Sequenced sample: peripheral blood mononuclear cells. The receptors shown here come from a human donor with common variable immunodeficiency.

Many counts were recorded for this clone. The DNA ends 3 residues before the CDR3 does, and the rest of the CDR3 is filled in from the germline J gene. The V gene is TRBV20-1, the J gene TRBJ2-1, with 14 bases that match TRBD2. The length of the CDR3 is 18 residues. CDR1 is DFQATT and CDR2 is SNEGSKA in the germline V gene (reference sequence). V lost 6 bases to trimming and J lost 0 bases; unmatched junction nucleotides: 10. CDR3 DNA, as far as it was read: TGCAGTGCCCTCGGGACTAGCGGGAGTAAGAGCTCCTACAATGAG. As protein: CSALGTSGSKSSYNE. The CDR3 as a whole reads CSALGTSGSKSSYNEQFF.

This clone was counted between two and nine times. The read ends 3 residues shy of where the CDR3 ends; the end is completed using the germline J gene. The chain has TRBV20-1 and TRBJ2-7; 8 nucleotides agree with TRBD1. Germline trimming cut 0 bases from V and 2 bases from J; bases unmatched to any gene: 6. The CDR3 covers 15 residues. Germline values: CDR1 DFQATT, CDR2 SNEGSKA (reference sequence). The CDR3 loop is CSARDWTGNAYEQYF. The sequenced part of the CDR3 DNA is TGCAGTGCTAGAGATTGGACAGGGAATGCCTACGAG.

This clone has only a few counts. The CDR3 end is not reached by the read, which stops 3 residues before it; the germline J gene fills it in. The chain employs TRBV20-1 and TRBJ2-7; a possible D gene is TRBD2 (6 bases). The germline V gene encodes CDR1 DFQATT and CDR2 SNEGSKA (reference sequence). V was pared by 1 base and J by 0 bases, with 13 bases between. The CDR3 contains 15 residues. The covered CDR3 bases are TGCAGTGCTAGAGTTCGGGACTTAAGCTCCTACGAG. Amino acid sequence: CSARVRDLSSYE. The whole CDR3 sequence reads CSARVRDLSSYEQYF.

Turning to this clone: The CDR3 goes on 3 residues after the read ends, and that part is filled in from the germline J gene. V usage is TRBV6-2 or TRBV6-3 and J usage is TRBJ2-3, with 9 positions matching TRBD2. The ends lost 6 bases at V and 4 bases at J; junction bases unmatched: 5. Germline CDR1 MNHEY, CDR2 SVGEGT. This CDR3 contains 14 residues. Partial CDR3 DNA: TGTGCCAGCAGGATAGCGGGAGTCTCAGATACG. Its translation is CASRIAGVSDT. The CDR3 in its entirety is CASRIAGVSDTQYF.

Turning to this clone: The CDR3 end is not reached by the read, which stops 3 residues before it; the germline J gene fills it in. This chain uses TRBV7-2 with TRBJ2-6; D call uncertain. V lost 1 base and J lost 2, with 3 bases in between. The length of the CDR3 is 14 residues. Germline V gene sequence: CDR1 SGHTA, CDR2 FQGNSA. The CDR3 here is CASSLVAGANVLTF. Partial CDR3 DNA: TGTGCCAGCAGCTTAGTAGCTGGGGCCAACGTC.

The CDR3 loop is CASTDRVHYGYTF. CDR3 DNA (partial): TGTGCCAGCACAGACAGGGTCCACTATGGC. The rearrangement uses TRBV2 and TRBJ1-2, with 7 positions matching TRBD1. The CDR3 extends 3 residues past the end of the read, so its final part is completed from the germline J gene. The CDR3 is 13 amino acids. With 7 bases clipped from V and 3 bases from J, the junction kept 5 bases outside the gene matches. Germline-derived CDR1 and CDR2 are SNHLY and FYNNEI.

In its sample, this clone was seen many times. With the read ending 3 residues before the CDR3 end, the germline J gene is used to fill in that end. The V and J genes are TRBV20-1 and TRBJ1-1; tentatively, D is TRBD1 (5 bases). The V gene's germline CDR1 is DFQATT and CDR2 SNEGSKA (reference sequence). Trimming took 4 bases from V and 5 from J, leaving 17 bases between them. The CDR3 loop spans 14 amino acids. This CDR3 reads CSAKSVRGLTEAFF. Partial CDR3 DNA: TGCAGTGCTAAATCGGTGCGGGGGTTAACTGAA.

This clone was found many times. The read terminates 3 residues before the CDR3 end, so the remaining end is supplied by the germline J gene. V usage is TRBV29-1 and J usage is TRBJ1-1, with D perhaps TRBD1 (6 bases). Germline lookup yields CDR1 SQVTM and CDR2 ANQGSEA. V was shortened by 4 bases and J by 4 bases, with 25 bases between the two germline ends. The CDR3 has 17 amino acids. Partial CDR3 DNA: TGCAGCGTTGTTCTTGGGGGCGGTTTCAACATGGGCACTGAA. This encodes CSVVLGGGFNMGTE. In full, the CDR3 reads CSVVLGGGFNMGTEAFF.

Turning to this clone: The read is 3 residues too short to cover the CDR3 end, so that end is filled in from the germline J gene. The rearrangement links TRBV5-6 to TRBJ1-1; D not resolved. Trimming removed 4 bases at V and 1 base at J, with 14 bases between. Germline lookup yields CDR1 SGHDT and CDR2 YYEEEE. The CDR3 extends over 15 amino acids. The CDR3 sequence is CASSRRSTRNTEAFF. The CDR3 DNA, read in part, is TGTGCCAGCAGCCGACGTAGTACTAGGAACACTGAA.

This clone was seen only a few times. The read terminates 3 residues ahead of where the CDR3 ends, so the germline J gene completes it. The chain recombines TRBV6-2 or TRBV6-3 with TRBJ2-7, with 7 bases fitting TRBD1. Germline trimming cut 6 bases from V and 4 bases from J; bases unmatched to any gene: 12. Germline V gives CDR1 MNHEY, CDR2 SVGEGT. This CDR3 has 15 amino acids. CDR3 bases read: TGTGCCAGCAGCAAGTTTTGGGACAGAACTTACGAG. Translation: CASSKFWDRTYE. The whole CDR3 protein is CASSKFWDRTYEQYF.

This clone was detected ten times or more. The CDR3 end falls 3 residues outside the read, so it is completed with the germline J gene. The chain uses TRBV5-3 and TRBJ2-6; maybe TRBD1 (5 bases). TRBV5-3 is known as an ORF, though its function is uncertain. V was shortened by 4 bases and J by 0 bases, with 17 bases between the two germline ends. The CDR3 totals 18 residues. This CDR3 reads CARSLQTEKYSGANVLTF. CDR3 DNA (partial): TGTGCCAGAAGCCTCCAGACAGAGAAATACTCTGGGGCCAACGTC.

As for this clone: Sequencing ends 3 residues short of the CDR3 end; the germline J gene provides the rest. The rearrangement links TRBV5-1 to TRBJ2-5; D possibly corresponds to TRBD2 (5 bases). This CDR3 region has 14 residues. Trimming cost V 4 bases and J 0 bases, with 10 bases left between them. Germline CDR1 is SGHRS and CDR2 is YFSETQ. The CDR3: CASSVLEYQETQYF. The sequenced part of the CDR3 DNA is TGCGCCAGCAGCGTACTAGAGTACCAAGAGACC.

Comments on this clone: The observed sequence ends 3 residues before the CDR3 terminus, with the missing tail filled in from the germline J gene. V usage is TRBV5-1 and J usage is TRBJ2-7; 10 nucleotides match TRBD2. Germline-derived CDR1 and CDR2 are SGHRS and YFSETQ. The CDR3 length is 15 residues. The V and J ends lost 4 bases and 4 bases, in that order; junction bases with no gene match: 8. The CDR3 DNA, read in part, is TGCGCCAGCAGCATTACTAGCGGGAAGGTGTACGAG. This translates into CASSITSGKVYE. The entire CDR3 is CASSITSGKVYEQYF.

This clone was detected ten times or more. The read ends 3 residues early relative to the CDR3; the germline J gene fills the gap. The rearrangement links TRBV14 to TRBJ2-1; 10 bases match TRBD2. The V gene's germline CDR1 is SGHDN and CDR2 FVKESK. The CDR3 is 14 amino acids. V shed 0 bases and J 9 bases; nucleotides not matched to a gene: 2. CDR3 DNA (partial): TGTGCCAGCAGCCAAGAAACTAGCGGGACTGAG. It codes for CASSQETSGTE. The whole CDR3 is CASSQETSGTEQFF. Full variable domain (remainder filled in from reference TRBV14 and TRBJ2-1): EAGVTQFPSHSVIEKGQTVTLRCDPISGHDNLYWYRRVMGKEIKFLLHFVKESKQDESGMPNNRFLAERTGGTYSTLKVQPAELEDSGVYFCASSQETSGTEQFFGPGTRLTVL.

The CDR3 loop reads CASSLARWCQGVEQYF. The DNA read from the CDR3 is TGTGCCAGCAGCTTAGCGCGATGGTGTCAGGGGGTCGAG. J is TRBJ2-7 and V is TRBV7-7; 7 bases agree with TRBD1. The CDR3 end falls 3 residues outside the read, so it is completed with the germline J gene. J was trimmed by 6 bases and V by 0 bases; bases with no gene match: 11. Per germline, CDR1 SSHAT and CDR2 FNYEAQ (reference sequence). The CDR3 is made up of 16 amino acids.

This clone turned up a few times. The CDR3 extends 3 residues past the end of the read, so its final part is completed from the germline J gene. V is TRBV30 and J is TRBJ1-5; D may be TRBD1 (5 bases). The CDR3 is made up of 13 amino acids. Germline V lookup: CDR1 GTSNPN, CDR2 SVGIG (reference sequence). V shed 2 bases and J shed 5 bases, with 10 bases lying between them. CDR3 DNA (partial): TGTGCCTGGAGTCGGAGGGGCGATCAGCCC. This gives the protein CAWSRRGDQP. The full CDR3 is CAWSRRGDQPQHF.

This clone was seen more than once but under ten times. The CDR3 goes on 3 residues after the read ends, and that part is filled in from the germline J gene. V usage is TRBV18 and J usage is TRBJ2-1; tentatively, D is TRBD1 (7 bases). Trimming removed 1 base from V and 0 bases from J, with 19 bases in between. Germline CDR1 and CDR2: KGHSH and LQKENI. CDR3 length: 19 amino acids. The CDR3 spells CASSPLAGGLPSSYNEQFF. Incomplete CDR3 DNA: TGTGCCAGCTCACCACTGGCAGGGGGGTTACCGAGCTCCTACAATGAG.

As to this clone: Read sequence stops 3 residues before the CDR3 end, and the germline J gene provides the missing end. The chain employs TRBV6-1 and TRBJ2-7; the match to TRBD1 covers 8 bases. The junction had 19 bases not matched to a gene; V was cut back by 2 bases and J by 4 bases. The CDR3 totals 19 residues. CDR1 is MNHNS, CDR2 SASEGT, per germline. The CDR3 sequence: CASSENLVTGVSAGYEQYF. The part of the CDR3 DNA that was read is TGTGCCAGCAGTGAAAATTTAGTGACAGGGGTATCGGCCGGGTACGAG.

This clone was observed at least ten times. The CDR3 sequence: CSVRSHNEQFF. CDR3 DNA, as far as it was read: TGCAGCGTTAGGTCCCACAATGAG. The genes are TRBV29-1 and TRBJ2-1; D remains unclear. The read terminates 3 residues ahead of where the CDR3 ends, so the germline J gene completes it. The V gene's germline CDR1 is SQVTM and CDR2 ANQGSEA. CDR3 length: 11 amino acids. V dropped 5 bases and J dropped 5 bases, with 7 bases sitting between them.

This clone was picked up a small number of times. Read data end 3 residues before the CDR3 end; the end is taken from the germline J gene. The chain uses TRBV19 and TRBJ1-5, with 7 bases that match TRBD1. The ends lost 9 bases at V and 0 bases at J; junction bases unmatched: 14. This CDR3 region has 17 residues. The germline V gene encodes CDR1 LNHDA and CDR2 SQIVND (reference sequence). CDR3 loop: CASSRKSTGISNQPQHF. The DNA read from the CDR3 is TGTGCCAGCTCAAGGAAATCGACAGGGATTAGCAATCAGCCC.

This clone occurred many times. CDR3 DNA, as far as it was read: TGCGCCAGCAGCCAGACAACCGGGACAGCTGGGGCCTACGAG. Translated, it gives CASSQTTGTAGAYE. The whole CDR3 region reads CASSQTTGTAGAYEQYF. The chain combines TRBV4-1 with TRBJ2-7, with 7 positions matching TRBD1. Read coverage stops 3 residues before the CDR3 terminus; the germline J gene supplies the remainder. This CDR3 has 17 residues. Germline CDR1 reads MGHRA; CDR2 reads YSYEKL. V trimming: 3 bases; J trimming: 2 bases; junction bases outside the gene matches: 13.

The DNA read from the CDR3 is TGTGCCAGCAGCTCCCGGGACAGCTACGAG. Translation: CASSSRDSYE. The CDR3 in full is CASSSRDSYEQYF. V is TRBV7-9 and J is TRBJ2-7; 7 bases align to TRBD1. The sequenced fragment ends 3 residues before the CDR3 boundary, so the rest is inferred from the germline J gene. Germline V gene data show CDR1 as SEHNR and CDR2 as FQNEAQ (reference sequence). The trim removed 4 bases at V and 3 bases at J, leaving 3 bases unmatched. There are 13 residues in the CDR3.

For this clone: The CDR3 end is not reached by the read, which stops 3 residues before it; the germline J gene fills it in. The V gene is TRBV6-1, the J gene TRBJ1-5; D unclear. Germline assignment: CDR1 MNHNS and CDR2 SASEGT. CDR3 size: 15 residues. Trimming shortened V by 2 bases and J by 3 bases, and 11 bases separated the two germline ends. The part of the CDR3 DNA that was read is TGTGCCAGCAGTGAAATCCTTTCAGACAATCAGCCC. This gives the protein CASSEILSDNQP. The whole CDR3 sequence is CASSEILSDNQPQHF.

Regarding this clone: The CDR3 extends 3 residues past the end of the read, so its final part is completed from the germline J gene. The chain links TRBV6-2 or TRBV6-3 to TRBJ2-7, with D uncertain. The germline V gene encodes CDR1 MNHEY and CDR2 SVGEGT. V was clipped by 2 bases and J by 4 bases, with 3 bases between them. The CDR3 has 11 residues. The CDR3 protein is CASSYAYEQYF. Partial CDR3 DNA: TGTGCCAGCAGTTACGCGTACGAG.

Notes on this clone: The CDR3 end lies 3 residues beyond the end of the read and is filled in from the germline J gene. The chain is built from TRBV18 and TRBJ2-5, with D possibly TRBD1 on 5 matching bases. This CDR3 contains 13 residues. Germline-derived CDR1 and CDR2 are KGHSH and LQKENI. V gave up 4 bases and J gave up 1 base, with 7 bases separating them. The CDR3: CASSLDTQETQYF. CDR3 bases read: TGTGCCAGCTCACTGGACACCCAAGAGACC.

As to this clone: The read ends 3 residues before the CDR3 terminus; that terminus is restored from the germline J gene. The chain carries TRBV19 and TRBJ2-5, with 8 positions matching TRBD2. J gave up 5 bases and V 5 bases, and 13 bases lay outside the gene matches. Germline V lookup: CDR1 LNHDA, CDR2 SQIVND (reference sequence). The CDR3 runs 16 residues. The CDR3 bases that were read are TGTGCCAGTAGTCACATACTAGCGGAGATGGGGGAGACC. Its protein product is CASSHILAEMGET. From start to end, the CDR3 is CASSHILAEMGETQYF.

In its sample, this clone was seen a few times. Sequencing ends 3 residues short of the CDR3 end; the germline J gene provides the rest. The chain links TRBV19 to TRBJ1-6; 7 bases are a match to TRBD1. This CDR3 is built from 15 residues. Trimming took 10 bases from V and 1 from J; bases not matched to a gene: 7. Germline V gene data show CDR1 as LNHDA and CDR2 as SQIVND (reference sequence). CDR3 loop: CATRQGVSYNSPLHF. Partial CDR3 DNA: TGTGCCACCAGACAGGGTGTTTCCTATAATTCACCC.

This clone was recorded a few times. The read ends 3 residues before the CDR3 terminus; that terminus is restored from the germline J gene. The rearrangement uses TRBV7-2 and TRBJ2-7; 7 bases map to TRBD1. The V gene end was trimmed by 3 bases and the J gene end by 3 bases; junction bases not matched to a gene: 8. Per germline, CDR1 SGHTA and CDR2 FQGNSA. The CDR3 spans 15 residues. CDR3 sequence reads: CASSFLNNRGYEQYF. The part of the CDR3 DNA that was read is TGTGCCAGCAGCTTTCTAAATAACAGGGGCTACGAG.

Remarks on this clone: The CDR3 is cut off 3 residues early in the read; its end comes from the germline J gene. This rearrangement joins TRBV11-1 to TRBJ2-7; D not resolved. CDR1 and CDR2 (germline): SGHAT, FQDESV (reference sequence). V lost 5 bases and J lost 5, with 13 bases in between. The CDR3 is made up of 13 amino acids. The CDR3 here is CASSPGRSNEQYF. CDR3 bases read: TGTGCCAGCAGCCCCGGTCGAAGCAACGAG.

This clone occurred a few times. The read falls 3 residues short of the CDR3 end, and the missing part is taken from the germline J gene. The chain employs TRBV7-9 and TRBJ2-7, with D possibly matching TRBD2 (5 bases). This CDR3 is 14 amino acids long. In germline, CDR1 is SEHNR, CDR2 FQNEAQ (reference sequence). The V end was cut by 6 bases, the J end by 2 bases, with 14 bases between. The CDR3 DNA, read in part, is TGTGCCAGCAGTCCGCGGGTGGGAGCCTACGAG. Translated, it gives CASSPRVGAYE. The entire CDR3 protein reads CASSPRVGAYEQYF.